The source of this T cell receptor beta chain is a study of spatial heterogeneity in lung cancer. Overall study results and limits: Mutation counts in tumors were tracked by counts of expanded intratumoral alpha and beta TCRs.

This clonotype came up many times. Antigen unknown. Being off target in a library aimed at alpha chains, this beta chain has a size of little meaning. This CDR3 spans 15 amino acids. V dropped 6 bases and J dropped 0 bases, with 12 bases sitting between them. Each molecule of TCR cDNA was tagged with one unique molecular identifier. TCRdb independently ran MiXCR on the 5' RACE reads; one entry per CDR3 protein. The sample contains 7,200 or so distinct CDR3 sequences, over 9.5% of which appear only once. Documented time point: sample taken at primary tumor resection. Without sorting, whole RNA was sequenced from tumor, nontumor lung or frozen PBMC.

This chain uses TRBV12-3 or TRBV12-4 with TRBJ1-3; no firm D call. This clonotype was sampled from a male donor with early-stage non-small cell lung cancer. This material consisted of lung tumor tissue, taken at surgery. The CDR3 protein is CASRWDFGSGNTIYF. The CDR3 DNA is TGTGCCAGCAGATGGGATTTCGGCTCTGGAAACACCATATATTTT.